These 14 T cell receptor beta chains were sequenced from one sample in a study of T cells in Graves' hyperthyroidism and ophthalmopathy. RNA transcripts gave rise to amplified TCR beta CDR3 regions. With the HTBI primer set, the TCR CDR3 went through a first round of RT-PCR. TCRdb reanalysed the multiplex PCR reads using MiXCR and keeps one entry per CDR3 protein. Of roughly 400,000 distinct CDR3 sequences listed, about a sixth are singletons. The source material was blood. These TCRs come from a woman between 18 and 29 years old with Graves' hyperthyroidism that later progressed to Graves' ophthalmopathy.

The chain links TRBV18 to TRBJ1-2; 10 nucleotides line up with TRBD1. Germline lookup yields CDR1 KGHSH and CDR2 LQKENI. J gave up 6 bases and V 5 bases, and 6 bases lay outside the gene matches. CDR3 length: 14 amino acids. Here the CDR3 reads CASSTTGGLDGYTF. The CDR3 bases are TGTGCCAGCTCAACGACAGGGGGCTTAGATGGCTACACCTTC.

This clonotype was detected only a few times. This chain joins TRBV9 and TRBJ2-1; D is undetermined. Trimming removed 0 bases from V and 4 bases from J, with 5 bases in between. The V gene's germline CDR1 is SGDLS and CDR2 YYNGEE. There are 13 residues in the CDR3. DNA of the CDR3: TGTGCCAGCAGCGTAGTTCCGTACAATGAGCAGTTCTTC. Protein: CASSVVPYNEQFF.

There are many counts of this clonotype. This chain links TRBV11-2 with TRBJ1-1, with a possible D match to TRBD1 (5 bases). The CDR3 runs 17 residues. Germline loops: CDR1 SGHAT, CDR2 FQNNGV. The V gene lost 1 base and the J gene lost 3 bases, with 18 bases spanning the gap. The CDR3, as DNA: TGTGCCAGCAGCTTAGGCCAGGGTAGGAGTGTCGACACTGAAGCTTTCTTT. Translation: CASSLGQGRSVDTEAFF.

The sample holds many counts of this clonotype. V gene TRBV12-3 or TRBV12-4 combines with J gene TRBJ1-6; no clear D gene. This CDR3 has 14 residues. The V gene lost 5 bases and the J gene lost 5 bases, with 10 bases spanning the gap. The CDR3, as DNA: TGTGCCAGCAGTCAAGGACGGAATAATTCACCCCTCCACTTT. This sequence encodes CASSQGRNNSPLHF.

This clonotype appeared a few times. The genes are TRBV27 and TRBJ2-3; D is undetermined. With 5 bases removed from V and 1 base from J, the gap between germline ends came to 13 bases. This CDR3 comprises 15 residues. Germline loops: CDR1 MNHEY, CDR2 SMNVEV (reference sequence). The CDR3 loop reads CASSPFPAGTDTQYF. In DNA form, the CDR3 reads TGTGCCAGCAGTCCATTCCCCGCTGGCACAGATACGCAGTATTTT.

Many counts were recorded for this clonotype. V is TRBV28 and J is TRBJ2-7; D is perhaps TRBD2 (5 bases). Germline V gives CDR1 MDHEN, CDR2 SYDVKM. V was shortened by 5 bases and J by 6 bases, with 14 bases between the two germline ends. This CDR3 spans 13 amino acids. CDR3 in amino acids: CASSPTTRGEQYF. The CDR3 DNA reads as TGTGCCAGCAGTCCAACAACCCGGGGCGAGCAGTACTTC.

This clonotype has just one count. This may arise from a read error, as a much more abundant clone is one base away. The chain has TRBV5-1 and TRBJ1-4; 8 positions agree with TRBD1. J lost 4 bases, V lost 1 base, and 3 bases had no gene match. CDR3 size: 15 residues. Germline assignment: CDR1 SGHRS and CDR2 YFSETQ. As DNA, the CDR3 is TGCGCCAGCAGCTTGTCGGGACAGGATAATGAAAAACTGTTTTTT. This sequence encodes CASSLSGQDNEKLFF.

With respect to this clonotype: This may arise from a read error, as a much more abundant clone is one base away. This chain links TRBV7-8 with TRBJ2-7; D may be TRBD1 (6 bases). Between the trimmed V and J ends, which lost 4 bases and 3 bases, there was a span of 7 bases. Germline V gene sequence: CDR1 SGHVS, CDR2 FQNEAQ. This CDR3 is 12 amino acids long. This chain's CDR3 is CASSWTDYEQYF. For the CDR3, the DNA is TGTGCCAGCAGCTGGACAGACTACGAGCAGTACTTC.

This clonotype was recorded at least ten times. The chain joins TRBV28 to TRBJ2-2, with TRBD2 identical over 8 bases. J gave up 4 bases and V 2 bases, and 9 bases lay outside the gene matches. The CDR3 spans 17 residues. CDR1 MDHEN and CDR2 SYDVKM come from the germline V gene. CDR3 bases: TGTGCCAGCAGTTTACTGTTGGAAGCGGGAGCCACCGGGGAGCTGTTTTTT. Amino acid sequence: CASSLLLEAGATGELFF.

This clonotype was picked up many times. V and J are TRBV20-1 and TRBJ2-1; D gene ambiguous. The V and J ends lost 3 bases and 4 bases respectively, with 13 bases between them. Germline V gives CDR1 DFQATT, CDR2 SNEGSKA (reference sequence). This CDR3 is 14 amino acids long. The CDR3: CSARAMITYNEQFF. The CDR3 DNA reads as TGCAGTGCTAGGGCCATGATCACTTACAATGAGCAGTTCTTC.

This clonotype was detected only a few times. The chain combines TRBV19 with TRBJ2-7, with TRBD2 matching over 12 bases. Germline loops: CDR1 LNHDA, CDR2 SQIVND (reference sequence). The length of the CDR3 is 17 residues. J lost 5 bases, V lost 3 bases, and 11 bases had no gene match. The CDR3 coding sequence is TGTGCCAGTAGTATCGTCCTAGCGGGAGGGCCGAGAAACGAGCAGTACTTC. Translation gives CASSIVLAGGPRNEQYF.

Turning to this clonotype: One end of the junction varies from germline; a read error may be responsible. The chain employs TRBV15 and TRBJ1-4; no clear D gene. This CDR3 region has 13 residues. Germline lookup yields CDR1 LNHNV and CDR2 YYDKDF (reference sequence). The CDR3 nucleotides read TGTGCCACCAGCTCTGCAACTAATGGAAAACTGTTTTTT. It specifies CATSSATNGKLFF.

This clonotype was found many times. The chain carries TRBV28 and TRBJ1-1; D gene ambiguous. Germline CDR1 MDHEN, CDR2 SYDVKM. V was shortened by 8 bases and J by 2 bases, with 9 bases between the two germline ends. CDR3 size: 12 residues. CDR3 nucleotide sequence: TGTGCCAGCGGTGACCCCAACACTGAAGCTTTCTTT. Translation gives CASGDPNTEAFF.

Ten or more counts support this clonotype. The chain links TRBV7-2 to TRBJ1-5; D is undetermined. V dropped 1 base and J dropped 10 bases, with 11 bases sitting between them. Germline V gene sequence: CDR1 SGHTA, CDR2 FQGNSA. The CDR3 consists of 13 residues. The CDR3 here is CASSLGAGLPQHF. CDR3 nucleotide sequence: TGTGCCAGCAGCTTAGGGGCCGGACTACCCCAGCATTTT.